The 3 T cell receptor beta chains reported below all come from one sample, sequenced in a study of human T cells and chemical hapten exposure. From the RACE reads, TCRdb called clonotypes with MiXCR, one entry per CDR3 protein. The data hold 95,000 or so distinct CDR3 sequences, with over 10% observed a single time. As to time point: patch test 2, 6 weeks after DPC sensitization. Treatment reported: therapeutic diphenylcyclopropenone sensitization with weekly scalp DPC. The material sequenced was whole blood, taken in connection with sensitization to the hapten diphenylcyclopropenone (DPC). These receptor sequences come from a woman between 40 and 50 years old with alopecia areata. Some clones in this sample may be carry-over from other donors' samples.

Ten or more counts support this clonotype. The CDR3, as DNA: TGTGCCAGCAGTCCGGGACTAGCGGGGGGGCCAGGAGAGACCCAGTACTTC. Translation: CASSPGLAGGPGETQYF. V gene TRBV6-6 combines with J gene TRBJ2-5; 16 positions agree with TRBD2. V shed 5 bases, J shed 4 bases, and the junction held 7 bases outside the gene matches. Germline V gives CDR1 MNHNY, CDR2 SVGAGI (reference sequence). The CDR3 contains 17 residues.

This clonotype has at least ten counts. This chain joins TRBV21-1 and TRBJ2-7; the D call TRBD2 from the table was never checked on the DNA. TRBV21-1 is a documented pseudogene. The CDR3 runs 18 residues. CDR3 amino acids: CASSFQVEFRTERNEQYF. CDR3 DNA sequence: TGTGCCAGCAGCTTTCAGGTGGAGTTCCGGACGGAGCGGAACGAGCAGTACTTC.

CDR3 sequence: CASSSGQAPNTEAFF. Here the CDR3 DNA reads TGTGCCAGCAGTTCCGGACAGGCACCGAACACTGAAGCTTTCTTT. The J gene is TRBJ1-1, the V gene TRBV5-4, with 7 bases that match TRBD1. The V gene's germline CDR1 is SGHNT and CDR2 YYREEE (reference sequence). The J segment lost 1 base and the V segment lost 5 bases, leaving 8 bases of the junction unmatched. The CDR3 contains 15 residues.